The next 9 T cell receptor beta chains were all read from a single sample in a study of T cells after posttransplantation cyclophosphamide. TCRdb's copy holds only in-frame clones and misses some; the assay was immunoSEQ multiplex PCR. The repertoire holds 25,000 to 30,000 clones, with more than 80% as singletons. Source material: PBMCs. Receptors were obtained from a man in his forties or fifties.

The chain is built from TRBV6-1 and TRBJ2-7; no clear D gene. The CDR3 runs to 14 residues. The ends were cut back, 3 bases at V and 2 bases at J, with 11 bases in the middle. The germline V gene encodes CDR1 MNHNS and CDR2 SASEGT. The CDR3 nucleotides are TGTGCCAGCAGTGATGGGTGGAGAACCTACGAGCAGTACTTC. Protein: CASSDGWRTYEQYF.

The rearrangement links TRBV2 to TRBJ2-5; unclear D gene. V was shortened by 7 bases and J by 3 bases, with 9 bases between the two germline ends. Per germline, CDR1 SNHLY and CDR2 FYNNEI. This CDR3 is 12 amino acids long. CDR3 residues: CASIRIEETQYF. The DNA for the CDR3 is TGTGCCAGCATTCGAATAGAAGAGACCCAGTACTTC.

The V gene is TRBV6-6, the J gene TRBJ1-1; 9 nucleotides align to TRBD1. V lost 3 bases and J lost 11; bases outside the gene matches: 7. Germline values: CDR1 MNHNY, CDR2 SVGAGI (reference sequence). This CDR3 region has 13 residues. Here the CDR3 DNA reads TGTGCCAGCAGTTATAGTGGGACAGGGAGGGCTTTCTTT. It translates to CASSYSGTGRAFF.

J is TRBJ1-5 and V is TRBV7-9; D is uncertain. The CDR3 covers 16 residues. The V gene lost 1 base and the J gene lost 5 bases, with 15 bases spanning the gap. Germline CDR1 reads SEHNR; CDR2 reads FQNEAQ (reference sequence). The CDR3 region is CASSLEPALGHQPQHF. CDR3 nucleotide sequence: TGTGCCAGCAGCTTAGAGCCCGCCCTTGGGCATCAGCCCCAGCATTTT. Together with reference TRBV7-9 and TRBJ1-5, the CDR3 gives the full variable domain: DTGVSQNPRHKITKRGQNVTFRCDPISEHNRLYWYRQTLGQGPEFLTYFQNEAQLEKSRLLSDRFSAERPKGSFSTLEIQRTEQGDSAMYLCASSLEPALGHQPQHFGDGTRLSIL.

This clone was observed a handful of times. The sample has other DNA sequences that encode this CDR3 too. V usage is TRBV16 and J usage is TRBJ1-6; D is ambiguous. Germline lookup yields CDR1 KGHSY and CDR2 FQNENV. CDR3 size: 12 residues. Trimming left V 4 bases short and J 6 bases short, with 4 bases between. The CDR3 region has the DNA TGTGCCAGCAGCCCAGGTAATTCACCCCTCCACTTT. It is translated as CASSPGNSPLHF.

This clone showed up just a few times. This chain uses TRBV19 with TRBJ1-1, with 8 bases aligning to TRBD1. There are 12 residues in the CDR3. Germline loops: CDR1 LNHDA, CDR2 SQIVND (reference sequence). V trimming: 6 bases; J trimming: 6 bases; junction bases outside the gene matches: 3. The DNA for the CDR3 is TGTGCCAGTAGGCAGGGGGCGGCTGAAGCTTTCTTT. Translation: CASRQGAAEAFF.

The chain recombines TRBV28 with TRBJ2-1; 14 nucleotides match TRBD2. Germline lookup yields CDR1 MDHEN and CDR2 SYDVKM. The CDR3 consists of 15 residues. With 6 bases clipped from V and 5 bases from J, the junction kept 3 bases outside the gene matches. For the CDR3, the DNA is TGTGCCAGCAGATCGGGACTAGCGGGGGACAATGAGCAGTTCTTC. Its translation: CASRSGLAGDNEQFF.

This chain joins TRBV5-1 and TRBJ1-3, with 11 positions matching TRBD1. The J segment lost 2 bases and the V segment lost 4 bases, leaving 5 bases of the junction unmatched. The CDR3 has 16 residues. Germline lookup yields CDR1 SGHRS and CDR2 YFSETQ. The CDR3 reads CASSLGQGGTGNTIYF. DNA for the CDR3: TGCGCCAGCAGCCTGGGACAGGGGGGAACTGGAAACACCATATATTTT.

The rearrangement joins TRBV27 to TRBJ1-4, with 10 bases that match TRBD1. Germline CDR1 reads MNHEY; CDR2 reads SMNVEV (reference sequence). The trim removed 5 bases at V and 7 bases at J, leaving 13 bases unmatched. This CDR3 comprises 17 residues. The CDR3 DNA sequence: TGTGCCAGCAGTGGGGGGACCGCCGGGACAGGGGTTGAAAAACTGTTTTTT. It translates to CASSGGTAGTGVEKLFF.